Listed below are T cell receptor beta chains from one sample, sequenced in a study of blood T cell repertoires in COVID-19. Sequencing was performed with immunoSEQ multiplex PCR; in TCRdb, only in-frame clones are kept and a portion is missing. This table holds 310,000 or so clones, roughly 87% found once. The sequencing input was peripheral blood. These receptors all come from a man between 50 and 59 years old with active or convalescent COVID-19. CDR3s include the opening cysteine and the closing phenylalanine or tryptophan. Each record gives: clone size, D gene, J gene, V gene, CDR3 DNA, CDR3 protein. D genes are given only for firm matches. Rows may omit the clone size; those that give it use once, few, many or a size class.

- | - | TRBJ1-2 | TRBV28 | TGTGCCAGCAGTTCCCTTCCAGGTGGCTACACCTTC | CASSSLPGGYTF
- | - | TRBJ2-7 | TRBV30 | TGTGCTTCGGGGTGGGGCTACGAGCAGTACTTC | CASGWGYEQYF
- | - | TRBJ2-1 | TRBV9 | TGTGCCAGCAGCGCCGTCGGGGATCGCGATGAGCAGTTCTTC | CASSAVGDRDEQFF
- | - | TRBJ1-2 | TRBV28 | TGTGCCAGCCGGGGAGGGGTCTATGGCTACACCTTC | CASRGGVYGYTF
- | TRBD1 | TRBJ2-7 | TRBV24-1 | TGTGCCACCAGTGATTTCACAGGGGGCGTATACGAGCAGTACTTC | CATSDFTGGVYEQYF
- | TRBD2 | TRBJ2-7 | TRBV7-2 | TGTGCCAGCAGCTCGCCGCTTAGCGGGGGGTTTTCCTACGAGCAGTACTTC | CASSSPLSGGFSYEQYF
- | - | TRBJ2-1 | TRBV9 | TGTGCCAGCAGCCAAACAGGGAACTCCTACAATGAGCAGTTCTTC | CASSQTGNSYNEQFF
- | - | TRBJ1-4 | TRBV18 | TGTGCCAGCTCACCACTGGCGGGGGCTGCAACTAATGAAAAACTGTTTTTT | CASSPLAGAATNEKLFF
- | TRBD1 | TRBJ2-3 | TRBV18 | TGTGCCAGCTCACCTGGGACAGGGGCGGATACGCAGTATTTT | CASSPGTGADTQYF
- | - | TRBJ1-1 | TRBV18 | TGTGCCAGCTCACCATCCAGGGATGCTGAAGCTTTCTTT | CASSPSRDAEAFF
- | - | TRBJ1-6 | TRBV28 | TGTGCCAGCAGTTTAGCAGGGGCCAGCTCCTATAATTCACCCCTCCACTTT | CASSLAGASSYNSPLHF
- | - | TRBJ1-5 | TRBV30 | TGTGCCTGGAGTATAAATAATCAGCCCCAGCATTTT | CAWSINNQPQHF
- | - | TRBJ2-2 | TRBV19 | TGTGCCAGTAGTATAGGCAGGGGAACCGGGGAGCTGTTTTTT | CASSIGRGTGELFF
- | TRBD1 | TRBJ2-5 | TRBV15 | TGTGCCACCAGCAGAGATCCGGGACAGGGGCAAGAGACCCAGTACTTC | CATSRDPGQGQETQYF
- | - | TRBJ1-2 | TRBV5-8 | TGTGCCAGCAGGATGCAAGCCCTCACGATCGGGGGCTACACCTTC | CASRMQALTIGGYTF
- | TRBD1 | TRBJ1-1 | TRBV29-1 | TGCAGCGCTTGGACAGGGGGCACTGAAGCTTTCTTT | CSAWTGGTEAFF
- | TRBD2 | TRBJ2-3 | TRBV11-2 | TGTGCCAGCAGCAGCGGGACTAGCGACCCCACAGATACGCAGTATTTT | CASSSGTSDPTDTQYF
few | - | TRBJ1-2 | TRBV14 | TGTGCCAGCAGCCAAGGTCCCCAGGGCTACACCTTC | CASSQGPQGYTF
- | - | TRBJ2-3 | TRBV25-1 | TGTGCCAGCAGTGAGCATGACTGGCATAGCACAGATACGCAGTATTTT | CASSEHDWHSTDTQYF
- | - | TRBJ1-4 | TRBV3-1/TRBV3-2 | TGTGCCAGCAGCCAATCCGGTCGCCCGGGGGAAAAACTGTTTTTT | CASSQSGRPGEKLFF
- | - | TRBJ1-1 | TRBV5-1 | TGCGCCAGCAGCCCCGGAGGGCGGACCACTGAAGCTTTCTTT | CASSPGGRTTEAFF
- | - | TRBJ1-2 | TRBV5-6 | TGTGCCAGCAGCTTGACGTACAGCTATGGCTACACCTTC | CASSLTYSYGYTF
- | TRBD2 | TRBJ2-7 | TRBV4-2 | TGTGCCAGCAGCCAAGATGGTCTAGCGGGGGTCTTCTCCTACGAGCAGTACTTC | CASSQDGLAGVFSYEQYF
- | - | TRBJ1-1 | TRBV5-1 | TGCGCCAGCAGCTTGGGAGAAAACACTGAAGCTTTCTTT | CASSLGENTEAFF
- | - | TRBJ1-2 | TRBV4-3 | TGCGCCAGCAGCCCTTTCCCCAAAGGGGGTGACTATGGCTACACCTTC | CASSPFPKGGDYGYTF
- | TRBD1 | TRBJ2-5 | TRBV6-6 | TGTGCCAGCAGGCCCCCAGGGGGCCAAGAGACCCAGTACTTC | CASRPPGGQETQYF
- | - | TRBJ1-2 | TRBV5-1 | TGCGCCAGCAGTCCGCGGGGGGCGGAGAACTATGGCTACACCTTC | CASSPRGAENYGYTF
- | - | TRBJ2-3 | TRBV7-8 | TGTGCCAGCAGCCCAGAAACTAGATTCACCACAGATACGCAGTATTTT | CASSPETRFTTDTQYF
once | TRBD1 | TRBJ1-2 | TRBV7-9 | TGTGCCGGGGGACAGGGTATAAGTGGCTACACCTTC | CAGGQGISGYTF
- | - | TRBJ2-4 | TRBV7-6 | TGTGCCAGCAGCCCCCTAGGCAAAAACATTCAGTACTTC | CASSPLGKNIQYF
- | - | TRBJ2-1 | TRBV7-6 | TGTGCCAGCAGCTCACAATACAATGAGCAGTTCTTC | CASSSQYNEQFF
- | TRBD1 | TRBJ2-6 | TRBV4-1 | TGCGCCAGCAGCCGGGACAGGGGGCGTTGGGGGGCCAACGTCCTGACTTTC | CASSRDRGRWGANVLTF
- | - | TRBJ2-5 | TRBV16 | TGTGCCAGCAGCCGGTTAGACAACCAAGAGACCCAGTACTTC | CASSRLDNQETQYF
- | TRBD1 | TRBJ1-5 | TRBV7-2 | TGTGCCAGCAGCTTAACTGGACAGGTTGGACAGCCCCAGCATTTT | CASSLTGQVGQPQHF
- | TRBD1 | TRBJ1-6 | TRBV4-3 | TGCGCCAGCAGCCAAGGGCGGGACAGGGGGTTTTCACCCCTCCACTTT | CASSQGRDRGFSPLHF
- | TRBD1 | TRBJ1-2 | TRBV7-3 | TGTGCCAGCAGCTTAACTGGGGACAGACCTTTACAAGCTAACTATGGCTACACCTTC | CASSLTGDRPLQANYGYTF
once | TRBD1 | TRBJ1-2 | TRBV27 | TGTGCCAGCAGTCCATGGGACAGGACCTATGGCTACACCTTC | CASSPWDRTYGYTF
- | - | TRBJ2-1 | TRBV6-2/TRBV6-3 | TGTGCCAGCAGTTACTCCTTCTTCGGTCCGACGGGGGTCAATGAGCAGTTCTTC | CASSYSFFGPTGVNEQFF
once | TRBD2 | TRBJ2-3 | TRBV2 | TGTGCCAGCATTAAAGAGCGGGGGGGCCTCACAGATACGCAGTATTTT | CASIKERGGLTDTQYF
- | TRBD1 | TRBJ2-6 | TRBV18 | TGTGCCAGCTCACCGTCAGGGGGTCCCCCCTCTGGGGCCAACGTCCTGACTTTC | CASSPSGGPPSGANVLTF
- | - | TRBJ2-5 | TRBV29-1 | TGCAGCGTTGATCGCAGGGAACAAGAGACCCAGTACTTC | CSVDRREQETQYF
- | - | TRBJ1-1 | TRBV4-1 | TGCGCCAGCAGAGAAGGGGAGGACACTGAAGCTTTCTTT | CASREGEDTEAFF
once | - | TRBJ1-2 | TRBV12-3/TRBV12-4 | TGTGCCAGCAGCGCGCAAGCTAACTATGGCTACACCTTC | CASSAQANYGYTF
- | - | TRBJ1-5 | TRBV27 | TGTGCCAGCAGTTCGGACCTGGGGGGGGGCAATCAGCCCCAGCATTTT | CASSSDLGGGNQPQHF
few | - | TRBJ1-4 | TRBV28 | TGTGCCAGCAGTTTAGCAGGTCTTAATGAAAAACTGTTTTTT | CASSLAGLNEKLFF